Each of the 7 T cell receptor beta chains below was sequenced from the same sample in a study of CD4 T cells in relation to SARS-CoV-2 and coronaviruses. Clones were read by immunoSEQ multiplex PCR, and TCRdb kept only the in-frame ones, dropping some. The sample shows some 40,000 clones, approximately 82% of them seen only once. The antigens of these receptors remain unknown. The source material was naive CD4+ T cells from PBMCs, cultured in vitro. The sample's subset: naive CD4+ T cells isolated by negative enrichment. The source of these receptors is an adult with COVID-19.

This clone has only one observation. The V and J genes are TRBV29-1 and TRBJ2-7, with 8 positions matching TRBD1. This CDR3 comprises 14 residues. Looked up from germline, CDR1 is SQVTM and CDR2 is ANQGSEA. Trimming cost V 3 bases and J 2 bases; bases outside gene matches: 6. The CDR3 sequence is CSVDGDRWPYEQYF. Here the CDR3 DNA reads TGCAGCGTTGATGGGGACAGGTGGCCCTACGAGCAGTACTTC.

The chain is built from TRBV14 and TRBJ2-6, with D hard to call. V lost 1 base to trimming and J lost 2 bases, with 12 bases between them. This CDR3 spans 17 amino acids. Germline-derived CDR1 and CDR2 are SGHDN and FVKESK. In DNA form, the CDR3 reads TGTGCCAGCAGCCAAGGTGTGGGTCGCCCTGGGGCCAACGTCCTGACTTTC. It codes for CASSQGVGRPGANVLTF.

The chain couples TRBV2 to TRBJ1-1; D perhaps matches TRBD1 (5 bases). Per germline, CDR1 SNHLY and CDR2 FYNNEI. V lost 6 bases and J 1 base, leaving 9 bases between the germline ends. The CDR3 consists of 13 residues. The CDR3 protein is CASSGRANTEAFF. DNA of the CDR3: TGTGCCAGCAGCGGCAGGGCGAACACTGAAGCTTTCTTT.

The chain is built from TRBV4-1 and TRBJ2-1; possibly TRBD2 for D (6 bases). Germline V lookup: CDR1 MGHRA, CDR2 YSYEKL. Trimming removed 3 bases from V and 3 bases from J, with 15 bases in between. CDR3 size: 16 residues. This chain's CDR3 is CASSQTPGGNYNEQFF. The CDR3 DNA reads as TGCGCCAGCAGCCAGACTCCCGGCGGGAACTACAATGAGCAGTTCTTC.

V usage is TRBV18 and J usage is TRBJ1-1, with TRBD1 matching over 7 bases. Germline CDR1 is KGHSH and CDR2 is LQKENI. V shed 3 bases and J 1 base; nucleotides not matched to a gene: 5. The CDR3 covers 15 residues. DNA of the CDR3: TGTGCCAGCTCACCCCCGGGACAGCGGAACACTGAAGCTTTCTTT. Its protein product is CASSPPGQRNTEAFF. Variable domain in full (rest from reference TRBV18 and TRBJ1-1): NAGVMQNPRHLVRRRGQEARLRCSPMKGHSHVYWYRQLPEEGLKFMVYLQKENIIDESGMPKERFSAEFPKEGPSILRIQQVVRGDSAAYFCASSPPGQRNTEAFFGQGTRLTVV.

V usage is TRBV6-5 and J usage is TRBJ2-1, with 8 bases lining up with TRBD1. The CDR3 totals 12 residues. Germline CDR1 reads MNHEY; CDR2 reads SVGAGI. Germline trimming cut 6 bases from V and 10 bases from J; bases unmatched to any gene: 5. CDR3 protein: CASRDRVDEQFF. Here the CDR3 DNA reads TGTGCCAGCAGGGACAGGGTTGACGAGCAGTTCTTC.

CDR3 sequence reads: CASSLGGSLETQYF. CDR3 DNA sequence: TGTGCCAGCAGTTTGGGCGGGAGCTTGGAGACCCAGTACTTC. The chain combines TRBV28 with TRBJ2-5; 7 positions agree with TRBD2. V dropped 3 bases and J dropped 5; count of bases not matched to a gene: 6. Germline values: CDR1 MDHEN, CDR2 SYDVKM. CDR3 length equals 14 residues.